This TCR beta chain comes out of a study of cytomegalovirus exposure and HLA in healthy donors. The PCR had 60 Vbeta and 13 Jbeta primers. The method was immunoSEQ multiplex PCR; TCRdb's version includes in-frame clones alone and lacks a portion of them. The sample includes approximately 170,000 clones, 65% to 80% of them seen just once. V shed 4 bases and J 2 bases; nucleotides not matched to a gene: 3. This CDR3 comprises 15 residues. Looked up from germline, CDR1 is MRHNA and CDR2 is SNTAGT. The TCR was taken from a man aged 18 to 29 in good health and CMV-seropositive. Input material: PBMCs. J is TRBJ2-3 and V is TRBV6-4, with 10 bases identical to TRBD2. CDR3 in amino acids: CASSALAGSTDTQYF. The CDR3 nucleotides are TGTGCCAGCAGTGCACTAGCGGGATCCACAGATACGCAGTATTTT.